The text below deals with one T cell receptor beta chain. Its specificity is unknown. PCR employed 60 Vbeta and 13 Jbeta primers. TCRdb's copy holds only in-frame clones and misses some; the assay was immunoSEQ multiplex PCR. Among about 85,000 clones listed, approximately 66% were seen once. This sample is part of a study of cytomegalovirus exposure and HLA in healthy donors. Study conclusions and caveats: Association with HLA alleles at 0.05 false discovery rate was found for 15,000 to 20,000 TCR beta sequences in a later analysis. Earlier findings revealed that most TCR beta V segments proved productive either about 90% or about 30% of the time.

The germline CDR1 and CDR2 sequences are SGHTA and FQGNSA. The CDR3 runs to 15 residues. The V and J ends lost 7 bases and 6 bases, in that order; junction bases with no gene match: 9. Sequencing was performed on PBMCs. J is TRBJ1-1 and V is TRBV7-2; 12 positions agree with TRBD1. The receptor comes from a man aged 30 to 45 in good health and CMV-seronegative. CDR3 DNA: TGTGCCAGCAAACTCTCGGGACAGGGGGCCCCTGAAGCTTTCTTT. The encoded protein is CASKLSGQGAPEAFF.